This T cell receptor (beta chain) was found in a study of shared clonotypes between healthy human individuals. The CDR3 is 15 amino acids. Germline CDR1 and CDR2: LNHDA and SQIVND (reference sequence). The ends were cut back, 5 bases at V and 2 bases at J, with 13 bases in the middle. The protocol was immunoSEQ multiplex PCR, while the TCRdb copy is restricted to in-frame clones and leaves out a portion. The table shows 950,000 to 1,300,000 clones, with about 74% occurring only once. Sequenced material: memory CD4+ T cells sorted from blood. Regarding subset: CD45RA-negative fraction. This chain links TRBV19 with TRBJ1-5; D uncertain. The sequence was collected from a man aged 18 to 29 in good health. The CDR3: CASSATSGGNQPQHF. The CDR3 DNA is TGTGCCAGTAGTGCGACCTCAGGAGGCAATCAGCCCCAGCATTTT.